The rows below give T cell receptor beta chains drawn from one sample of a study of shared clonotypes between healthy human individuals. Method: immunoSEQ multiplex PCR; TCRdb's copy keeps in-frame clones and lacks some. The sample includes about 2.4 million clones, just over 90% seen only once; the top ten take about 0.13%. Sequenced: naive CD4+ T cells sorted from blood. The receptors shown here come from a man aged 18 to 29 in good health. CDR3s leave out the opening cysteine and the closing phenylalanine or tryptophan. A row's size may be missing; if present it is once, few, many or a size class.

abundance,j_gene,v_gene,CDR3aa
.,TRBJ2-2,TRBV6-5,ASSYSSGNTGELF
.,TRBJ2-3,TRBV5-5,ASSLKGTDTQY
.,TRBJ2-7,TRBV18,ASSPSQGWNEQY
.,TRBJ2-2,TRBV7-9,ASSAEGVGELF
.,TRBJ1-1,TRBV27,ASSLGRENTEAF
.,TRBJ1-3,TRBV30,AWARTGVGNTIY
.,TRBJ2-2,TRBV7-9,ASSLRTANTGELF
few,TRBJ2-1,TRBV7-9,ASSLTSSWF
.,TRBJ2-1,TRBV29-1,SVDGVPYNEQF
.,TRBJ2-2,TRBV19,ASSLIQGALNTGELF
.,TRBJ2-5,TRBV30,AWSVKGPGTRETQY
.,TRBJ1-5,TRBV30,AWSGAGGNQPQH
.,TRBJ2-1,TRBV5-4,ASSRTGEKPYNEQF
.,TRBJ1-4,TRBV10-1,ASSDPGTGDEKLF
.,TRBJ1-1,TRBV7-9,ASSLGKGRTRTEAF
.,TRBJ1-5,TRBV12-5,ASGLDGGPQH
.,TRBJ2-1,TRBV27,ASRPLVVAGDEQF
once,TRBJ2-7,TRBV28,ASRTRQGTHEQY
.,TRBJ1-2,TRBV7-9,ASSFGYGYT
.,TRBJ2-2,TRBV2,ASREEGNTGELF
.,TRBJ1-5,TRBV27,ASSSQNQPQH
.,TRBJ1-1,TRBV28,ASSLGDRGNTEAF
once,TRBJ1-5,TRBV6-5,ASASQGGSQPQH
.,TRBJ1-1,TRBV6-5,ASSLGGRAF
.,TRBJ2-1,TRBV5-4,ASSLRTGTSGYNEQF
once,TRBJ2-7,TRBV7-2,ASSALYSEVGARSYEQY
once,TRBJ2-5,TRBV11-1,ASSLVLETQY
.,TRBJ1-3,TRBV30,AWSGGTGNTIY
.,TRBJ2-7,TRBV2,ASSSGTKTGQKYEQY
.,TRBJ2-7,TRBV5-1,ASSLGSPYEQY
.,TRBJ1-1,TRBV5-1,ASSLGGSGTEAF
.,TRBJ2-5,TRBV30,AWSVKGGETQY
.,TRBJ1-1,TRBV29-1,SGLLNTEAF
.,TRBJ2-1,TRBV10-3,AISISGSGYEQF
.,TRBJ2-7,TRBV10-2,ASSESARLLSYEQY
.,TRBJ2-3,TRBV9,ASSASGRGPDTQY
.,TRBJ2-2,TRBV4-1,ASSQVGTSGNTGELF
.,TRBJ1-2,TRBV5-1,ASSTQQGFGGYT
.,TRBJ2-2,TRBV18,ASSPPLMDTNTGELF
.,TRBJ1-2,TRBV25-1,ASSDGQGIGGYT
.,TRBJ1-4,TRBV27,ASSRTTGALMEKLF
.,TRBJ1-3,TRBV7-2,ASSYQSSGNTIY
.,.,TRBV30,AWAPGARREQY
.,TRBJ2-5,TRBV5-1,ASSAQQETQY
.,TRBJ1-5,TRBV25-1,ASSDTGIWQPQH
.,TRBJ2-5,TRBV2,ASSETGAIRETQY
.,TRBJ2-5,TRBV7-2,ASTTSAGETQY
.,TRBJ2-1,TRBV6-1,ASSETLTASSYNEQF
.,TRBJ2-3,TRBV11-2,ASSSIQGASTDTQY